These 17 T cell receptor beta chains share one sample of origin, sequenced in a study of blood T cell repertoires in COVID-19. Measured with immunoSEQ multiplex PCR; TCRdb has only the in-frame clones, and not every one. In the table there are nearly 300,000 clones, 84% of which are singletons. Source material: peripheral blood. Receptors originate from a human donor with COVID-19, enrolled during active disease. The donor label of this sample is uncertain.

The chain links TRBV5-1 to TRBJ1-1; tentative D call: TRBD1 (5 bases). V lost 7 bases and J 1 base, leaving 11 bases between the germline ends. Germline CDR1 and CDR2: SGHRS and YFSETQ. CDR3 length: 13 residues. The CDR3 bases are TGCGCCAGCTTAGGGGATACGAACACTGAAGCTTTCTTT. Translating gives CASLGDTNTEAFF.

V is TRBV18 and J is TRBJ2-7, with 8 positions matching TRBD2. Unmatched junction bases numbered 4, after V lost 3 bases and J lost 0 bases. CDR3 length equals 15 residues. Germline CDR1 KGHSH, CDR2 LQKENI. CDR3 sequence reads: CASSPLTSDSYEQYF. DNA for the CDR3: TGTGCCAGCTCACCCCTGACTAGCGACTCCTACGAGCAGTACTTC.

The DNA of the CDR3 is TGTGCCAGCAGCGCTAATACCCAGGGGAATGAGCAGTTCTTC. Translation: CASSANTQGNEQFF. The V gene is TRBV11-2, the J gene TRBJ2-1, with a weak D call TRBD1 (6 bases). This CDR3 comprises 14 residues. Trimming removed 5 bases from V and 7 bases from J, with 15 bases in between. Per the germline V gene, CDR1 is SGHAT and CDR2 is FQNNGV.

This chain links TRBV10-3 with TRBJ2-1; 9 positions match TRBD2. With 1 base clipped from V and 5 bases from J, the junction kept 3 bases outside the gene matches. Germline V gene data show CDR1 as ENHRY and CDR2 as SYGVKD. The CDR3 spans 15 residues. CDR3 protein: CAISEFVAGDNEQFF. The CDR3 region has the DNA TGTGCCATCAGTGAGTTTGTAGCGGGAGACAATGAGCAGTTCTTC.

This clone was recorded only once. This rearrangement joins TRBV7-3 to TRBJ2-1; D might be TRBD2 (6 bases). The V gene lost 5 bases and the J gene lost 4 bases, with 12 bases spanning the gap. This CDR3 spans 14 amino acids. The germline gives CDR1 SGHTA, CDR2 FQGTGA. In nucleotides, the CDR3 is TGTGCCAGCAGCGACCGGGACTTTTACAATGAGCAGTTCTTC. Amino acids: CASSDRDFYNEQFF.

This clone occurred once. The chain couples TRBV2 to TRBJ1-1; possible D gene TRBD1, 5 bases. CDR3 length: 14 amino acids. Germline CDR1 and CDR2: SNHLY and FYNNEI. V gave up 1 base and J gave up 0 bases, with 6 bases separating them. CDR3 protein: CASSEEGMNTEAFF. In DNA form, the CDR3 reads TGTGCCAGCAGTGAAGAGGGGATGAACACTGAAGCTTTCTTT. The full variable domain, its missing parts supplied by reference TRBV2 and TRBJ1-1, is EPEVTQTPSHQVTQMGQEVILRCVPISNHLYFYWYRQILGQKVEFLVSFYNNEISEKSEIFDDQFSVERPDGSNFTLKIRSTKLEDSAMYFCASSEEGMNTEAFFGQGTRLTVV.

The V call is TRBV28, the J call TRBJ1-5; 7 positions match TRBD1. J gave up 3 bases and V 3 bases, and 5 bases lay outside the gene matches. CDR3 size: 15 residues. Germline lookup yields CDR1 MDHEN and CDR2 SYDVKM. CDR3 DNA: TGTGCCAGCAGTTTCGGGCAGGGGGTCAATCAGCCCCAGCATTTT. Translated, it gives CASSFGQGVNQPQHF.

The CDR3 is CASSSDFSLSYEQYF. For the CDR3, the DNA is TGTGCCAGCTCTTCAGACTTCTCCCTCTCCTACGAGCAGTACTTC. The chain joins TRBV18 to TRBJ2-7, with unresolved D. Germline V CDR1 and CDR2: KGHSH, LQKENI. The CDR3 extends over 15 amino acids. V was clipped by 6 bases and J by 0 bases, with 15 bases between them.

The chain carries TRBV19 and TRBJ1-2; 12 bases fit TRBD1. J was trimmed by 3 bases and V by 3 bases; bases with no gene match: 5. CDR3 length: 16 amino acids. Germline V lookup: CDR1 LNHDA, CDR2 SQIVND (reference sequence). The CDR3 protein is CASSIGTGGAHYGYTF. The DNA for the CDR3 is TGTGCCAGTAGTATCGGGACAGGGGGCGCACACTATGGCTACACCTTC.

The chain joins TRBV6-5 to TRBJ1-4; D uncertain. The length of the CDR3 is 16 residues. Germline V gene lookup returns CDR1 MNHEY and CDR2 SVGAGI. V lost 4 bases and J lost 0, with 12 bases in between. CDR3 region: CASSFSYRATNEKLFF. The DNA for the CDR3 is TGTGCCAGCAGTTTTTCATACAGAGCAACTAATGAAAAACTGTTTTTT.

The rearrangement links TRBV7-9 to TRBJ2-1, with 14 bases fitting TRBD2. The CDR3 is 14 residues long. Trimming took 5 bases from V and 8 from J; bases not matched to a gene: 2. The germline V gene encodes CDR1 SEHNR and CDR2 FQNEAQ (reference sequence). CDR3 coding DNA: TGTGCCAGCAGCCGACTAGCGGGAGGGGATGAGCAGTTCTTC. As protein: CASSRLAGGDEQFF.

This chain uses TRBV24-1 with TRBJ1-2; D call uncertain. The CDR3 loop spans 11 amino acids. Trimming pared 4 bases from V and 8 bases from J, leaving 7 bases between. Germline V lookup: CDR1 KGHDR, CDR2 SFDVKD. The CDR3 spells CATSDERGYTF. Here the CDR3 DNA reads TGTGCCACCAGTGACGAGAGGGGCTACACCTTC.

As for this clone: The junction differs from germline at one of its ends, possibly a read error. The chain employs TRBV27 and TRBJ1-6; 10 bases line up with TRBD1. The CDR3 consists of 17 residues. Germline V gene data show CDR1 as MNHEY and CDR2 as SMNVEV (reference sequence). The CDR3 region has the DNA TGTGCCAGCATTTTACGAGGACAGGGGGTTTTAGGATCACCCCTCCACTTT. Amino acids: CASILRGQGVLGSPLHF.

Details on this clone: Other DNA sequences in the sample encode the same CDR3. The chain joins TRBV5-1 to TRBJ1-4, with D uncertain. CDR1 and CDR2 from the germline V gene are SGHRS and YFSETQ. The CDR3 sequence is 14 residues long. V was clipped by 0 bases and J by 4 bases, with 7 bases between them. The CDR3 DNA follows: TGCGCCAGCAGCTTGGACACAGTTAATGAAAAACTGTTTTTT. Protein product: CASSLDTVNEKLFF. Full variable domain (missing parts from reference TRBV5-1 and TRBJ1-4): KAGVTQTPRYLIKTRGQQVTLSCSPISGHRSVSWYQQTPGQGLQFLFEYFSETQRNKGNFPGRFSGRQFSNSRSEMNVSTLELGDSALYLCASSLDTVNEKLFFGSGTQLSVL.

The chain combines TRBV4-1 with TRBJ1-1; perhaps TRBD1 as D (6 bases). From germline, CDR1 is MGHRA and CDR2 YSYEKL. Between the trimmed V and J ends, which lost 0 bases and 0 bases, there was a span of 8 bases. The CDR3 sequence is 15 residues long. CDR3 residues: CASSQERDMNTEAFF. The CDR3 nucleotides read TGCGCCAGCAGCCAAGAGAGGGACATGAACACTGAAGCTTTCTTT.

This clone occurred a few times. The J gene is TRBJ1-4, the V gene TRBV9; 8 bases are a match to TRBD1. Trimming took 3 bases from V and 8 from J; bases not matched to a gene: 12. The CDR3 sequence is 16 residues long. Germline V lookup: CDR1 SGDLS, CDR2 YYNGEE. CDR3 in amino acids: CASSANPGQASEKLFF. The CDR3 DNA sequence: TGTGCCAGCAGCGCGAACCCGGGACAGGCCTCGGAAAAACTGTTTTTT.

The chain uses TRBV5-4 and TRBJ1-1; D unresolved. Germline CDR1 reads SGHNT; CDR2 reads YYREEE (reference sequence). There are 13 residues in the CDR3. V gave up 4 bases and J gave up 0 bases, with 7 bases separating them. CDR3 protein: CASSTQMNTEAFF. CDR3 DNA sequence: TGTGCCAGCAGCACACAGATGAACACTGAAGCTTTCTTT. The complete variable domain, with remaining parts taken from reference TRBV5-4 and TRBJ1-1, reads ETGVTQSPTHLIKTRGQQVTLRCSSQSGHNTVSWYQQALGQGPQFIFQYYREEENGRGNFPPRFSGLQFPNYSSELNVNALELDDSALYLCASSTQMNTEAFFGQGTRLTVV.